This section outlines one T cell receptor (beta chain) sequence together with its context. Its antigen remains unidentified. The data originate from a study of blood T cells in healthy people across ages. Study-level points and caveats: Naive T cell percentage strongly correlated with TCR beta diversity.

Sample-barcoded 5' priming and a J-beta primer mix drove a second PCR of about 6 to 12 cycles. MiXCR, run by TCRdb on the 5' RACE reads, gives a single entry per CDR3 protein. The sample holds under 2,000,000 distinct CDR3 sequences, 49% seen once. The CDR3 loop spans 17 amino acids. Germline V gene lookup returns CDR1 MNHNS and CDR2 SASEGT. V is TRBV6-1 and J is TRBJ2-4, with 7 bases identical to TRBD2. Matching the DNA end better, TRBJ2-7 makes the J call doubtful. Sequencing was done on a sample of blood. The sequence was collected from a woman aged 40 to 50 in good health. DNA for the CDR3: TGTGCCAGCAGTGAAGCCCCCCGGGGGAGGGGCTCCTACGAGCAGTACTTC. Its protein is CASSEAPRGRGSYEQYF.